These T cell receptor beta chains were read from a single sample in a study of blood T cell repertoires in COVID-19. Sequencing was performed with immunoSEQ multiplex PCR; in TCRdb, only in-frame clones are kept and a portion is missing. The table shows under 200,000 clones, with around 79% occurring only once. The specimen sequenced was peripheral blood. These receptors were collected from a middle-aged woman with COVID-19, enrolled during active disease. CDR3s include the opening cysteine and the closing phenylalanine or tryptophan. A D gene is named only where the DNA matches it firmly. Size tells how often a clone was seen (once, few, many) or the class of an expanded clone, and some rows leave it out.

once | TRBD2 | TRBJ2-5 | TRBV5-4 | TGTGCCAGCAGCTTGAGTCTAGCGGGGGGTCAAGAGACCCAGTACTTC | CASSLSLAGGQETQYF
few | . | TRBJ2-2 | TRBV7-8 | TGTGCCAGCAGCCAGACAGTTCTCCCCACCGGGGAGCTGTTTTTT | CASSQTVLPTGELFF
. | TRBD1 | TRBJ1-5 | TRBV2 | TGTGCCAGTCGTGGGACAGGCAATAATCAGCCCCAGCATTTT | CASRGTGNNQPQHF
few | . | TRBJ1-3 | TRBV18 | TGTGCCAGCTCACCGACAGGCCTCTCTGGAAACACCATATATTTT | CASSPTGLSGNTIYF
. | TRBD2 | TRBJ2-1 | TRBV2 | TGTGCCAGCCGACTAGCCGCTTACAATGAGCAGTTCTTC | CASRLAAYNEQFF
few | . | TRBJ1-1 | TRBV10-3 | TGTGCCATCAGTGGACACATGAACACTGAAGCTTTCTTT | CAISGHMNTEAFF
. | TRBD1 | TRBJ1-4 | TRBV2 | TGTGCCAGCAGTGGTGAAGGGGGCAAACTGTTTTTT | CASSGEGGKLFF
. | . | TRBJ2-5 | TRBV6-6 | TGTGCCAGCAGTTACTCGTCTTCCGGCCAAGAGACCCAGTACTTC | CASSYSSSGQETQYF
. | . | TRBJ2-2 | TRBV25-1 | TGTGCCAGCAGTGAGGTGCGGAGGCACCGGGGAGCTGTTTTT | CASSEVRRHRGAVF
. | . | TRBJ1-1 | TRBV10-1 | TGCGCCAGCAGTGAGCCCCTAACCCACCTTATATTGGACACTGAAGCTTTCTTT | CASSEPLTHLILDTEAFF
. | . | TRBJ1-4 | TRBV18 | TGTGCCAGCTCACTCAGGGGCCACTCAATCGGTAATGAAAAACTGTTTTTT | CASSLRGHSIGNEKLFF
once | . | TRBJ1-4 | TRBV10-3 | TGTGCCATCAGTGAGTCGTGGACAGATAATGAAAAACTGTTTTTT | CAISESWTDNEKLFF
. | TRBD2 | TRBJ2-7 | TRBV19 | TGTGCCAGTAGTATTGCTAGCGGGTTCTACGAGCAGTACTTC | CASSIASGFYEQYF
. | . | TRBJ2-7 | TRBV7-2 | TGTGCCAGCAGCTTAGCGCGGAGGGCGGGGCAGTACTTC | CASSLARRAGQYF
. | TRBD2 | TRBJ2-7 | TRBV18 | TGTGCCAGCTCACCATCGCGGGGGAACGAGCAGTACTTC | CASSPSRGNEQYF
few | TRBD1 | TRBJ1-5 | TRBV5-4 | TGTGCCAGCAGCGTTGACAGGGCCCTTGGTGCGCCCCAGCATTTT | CASSVDRALGAPQHF
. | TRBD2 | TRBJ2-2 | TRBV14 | TGTGCCAGCAGCGACGGGGCCAGGACTAGCGGGAGGCCAAAGACCGGGGAGCTGTTTTTT | CASSDGARTSGRPKTGELFF
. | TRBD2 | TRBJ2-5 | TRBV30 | TGTGCCTGGAGTGGGCTAGCGGGGGGGGCAGAGACCCAGTACTTC | CAWSGLAGGAETQYF
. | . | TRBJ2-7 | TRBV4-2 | TGTGCCAGCAGCCAAGTTACGGGGGCTAGCGGAAGCGGCGAGCAGTACTTC | CASSQVTGASGSGEQYF
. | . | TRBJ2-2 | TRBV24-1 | TGTGCCACCAGTGAATGGCTAGGCGGGGAGCTGTTTTTT | CATSEWLGGELFF
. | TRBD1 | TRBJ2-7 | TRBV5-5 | TGTGCCAGCAGCTGGACAGGGGTCCGCGAGCAGTACTTC | CASSWTGVREQYF
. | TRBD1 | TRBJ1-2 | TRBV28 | TGTGCCAGCAGTTCCGGGACAGGGCTTTACACCTTC | CASSSGTGLYTF
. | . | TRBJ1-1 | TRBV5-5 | TGTGCCAGCAGCTTGTTAGGGAGGGGGACTGAAGCTTTCTTT | CASSLLGRGTEAFF
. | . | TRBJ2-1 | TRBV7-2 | TGTGCCAGCAGCTTTTCACTCAATGAGCAGTTCTTC | CASSFSLNEQFF
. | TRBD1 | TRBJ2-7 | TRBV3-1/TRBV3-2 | TGTGCCAGCAGCCTCGGGCAGGGGGCCTACGAGCAGTACTTC | CASSLGQGAYEQYF
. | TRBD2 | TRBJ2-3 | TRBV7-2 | TGTGCCAGCAGCACGCGGGAGTCCTTGTCTAGCACAGATACGCAGTATTTT | CASSTRESLSSTDTQYF
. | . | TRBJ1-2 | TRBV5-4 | TGTGCCAGCAGCTGGCGAGGGAGTTTTGATGGCTACACCTTC | CASSWRGSFDGYTF
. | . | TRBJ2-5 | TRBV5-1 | TGCGCCAGCAGCTTCGGAGCAAACCAAGAGACCCAGTACTTC | CASSFGANQETQYF
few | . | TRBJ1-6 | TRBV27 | TGTGCCAGCAGTTTCCGTAGTTCACCCCTCCACTTT | CASSFRSSPLHF
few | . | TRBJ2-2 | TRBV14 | TGTGCCAGCAGCCAACGCTTATCGGGCACCGGGGAGCTGTTTTTT | CASSQRLSGTGELFF
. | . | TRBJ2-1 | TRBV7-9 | TGTGCCAGCAGCTTAGCAGGCGGGAATGAGCAGTTCTTC | CASSLAGGNEQFF
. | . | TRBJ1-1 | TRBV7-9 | TGTGCCAGCAGTCGAAACATGAACACTGAAGCTTTCTTT | CASSRNMNTEAFF
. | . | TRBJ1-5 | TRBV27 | TGTGCCAGCAGTCCTGACGGAGTGGCGCCCCAGCATTTT | CASSPDGVAPQHF
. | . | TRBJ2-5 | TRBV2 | TGTGCCAGCAGTGGTTTTCCCGAAGAGACCCAGTACTTC | CASSGFPEETQYF
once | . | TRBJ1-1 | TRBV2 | TGTGCCAGCAGTGAACTGTCCGGACTCAGCGAAGCTTTCTTT | CASSELSGLSEAFF
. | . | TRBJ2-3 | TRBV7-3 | TGTGCCAGCAGCCCCGGCGGAGTAACGACAGATACGCAGTATTTT | CASSPGGVTTDTQYF
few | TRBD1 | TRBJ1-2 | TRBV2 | TGTGCCACAACACAGGGGCCAGGGGATGGCTACACCTTC | CATTQGPGDGYTF
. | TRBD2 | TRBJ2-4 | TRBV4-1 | TGCGCCAGCAGCCAAGAGAGTAGCGGGACGAAAGCCAAAAACATTCAGTACTTC | CASSQESSGTKAKNIQYF
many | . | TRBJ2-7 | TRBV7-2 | TGTGCCAGCAGCTTAGCCCCCCTACGGGAGCAGTACTTC | CASSLAPLREQYF
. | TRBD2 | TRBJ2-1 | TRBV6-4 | TGTGCCAGCAGTGAAGACTCTAGCGGGAACAATGAGCAGTTCTTC | CASSEDSSGNNEQFF
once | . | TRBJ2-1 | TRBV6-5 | TGTGCCAGCACCGAAAGAAGCGCCACCGCGGAGCAGTTCTTC | CASTERSATAEQFF